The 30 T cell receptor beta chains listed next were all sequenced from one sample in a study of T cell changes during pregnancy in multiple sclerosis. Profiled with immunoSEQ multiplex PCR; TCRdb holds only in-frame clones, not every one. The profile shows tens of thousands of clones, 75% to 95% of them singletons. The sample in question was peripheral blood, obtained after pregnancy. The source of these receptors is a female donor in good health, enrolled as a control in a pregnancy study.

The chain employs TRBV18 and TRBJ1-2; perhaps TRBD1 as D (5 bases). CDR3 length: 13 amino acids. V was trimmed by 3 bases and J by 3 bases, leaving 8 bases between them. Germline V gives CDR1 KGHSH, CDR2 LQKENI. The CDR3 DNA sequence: TGTGCCAGCTCACCGCAGGGCGACTATGGCTACACCTTC. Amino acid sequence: CASSPQGDYGYTF.

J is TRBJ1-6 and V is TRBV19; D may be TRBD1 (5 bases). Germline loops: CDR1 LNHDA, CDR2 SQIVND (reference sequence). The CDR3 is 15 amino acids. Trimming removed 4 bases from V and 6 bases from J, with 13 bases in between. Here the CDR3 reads CASSTVDGGNSPLHF. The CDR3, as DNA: TGTGCCAGTAGTACCGTGGACGGGGGTAATTCACCCCTCCACTTT.

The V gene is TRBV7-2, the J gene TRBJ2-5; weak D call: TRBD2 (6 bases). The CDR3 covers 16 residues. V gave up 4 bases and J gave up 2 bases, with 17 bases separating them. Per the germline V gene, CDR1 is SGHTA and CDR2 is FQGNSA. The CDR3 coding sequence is TGTGCCAGCAGCTCGCAGACTAGTTCAGGACAAGAGACCCAGTACTTC. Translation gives CASSSQTSSGQETQYF.

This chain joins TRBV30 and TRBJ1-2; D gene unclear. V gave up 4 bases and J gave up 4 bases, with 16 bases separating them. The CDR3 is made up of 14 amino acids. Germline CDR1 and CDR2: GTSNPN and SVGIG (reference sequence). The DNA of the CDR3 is TGTGCCTGGAAGGTTTCCATAGCGACCTATGGCTACACCTTC. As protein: CAWKVSIATYGYTF.

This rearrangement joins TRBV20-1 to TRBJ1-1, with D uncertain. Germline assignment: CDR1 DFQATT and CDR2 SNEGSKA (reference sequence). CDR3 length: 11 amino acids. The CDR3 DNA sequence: TGCAGGTCCCAGGCGGGCACTGAAGCTTTCTTT. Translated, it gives CRSQAGTEAFF.

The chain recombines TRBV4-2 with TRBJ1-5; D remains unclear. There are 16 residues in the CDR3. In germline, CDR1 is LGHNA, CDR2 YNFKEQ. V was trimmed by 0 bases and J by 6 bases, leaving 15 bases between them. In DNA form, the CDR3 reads TGTGCCAGCAGCCAAGACGAGGTAGTCGTGGGTCAGCCCCAGCATTTT. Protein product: CASSQDEVVVGQPQHF.

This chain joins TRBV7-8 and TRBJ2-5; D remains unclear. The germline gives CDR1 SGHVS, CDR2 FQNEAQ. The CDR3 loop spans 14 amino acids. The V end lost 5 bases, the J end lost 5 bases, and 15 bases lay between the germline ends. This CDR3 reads CASSPRRVRETQYF. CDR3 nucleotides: TGTGCCAGCAGCCCCCGACGGGTTCGGGAGACCCAGTACTTC.

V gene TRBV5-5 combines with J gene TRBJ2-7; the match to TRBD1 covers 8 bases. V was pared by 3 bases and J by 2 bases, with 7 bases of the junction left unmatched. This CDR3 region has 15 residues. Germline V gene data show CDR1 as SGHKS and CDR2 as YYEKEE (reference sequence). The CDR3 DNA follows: TGTGCCAGCAGCTGGGGGACAGGCGGTACCTACGAGCAGTACTTC. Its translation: CASSWGTGGTYEQYF.

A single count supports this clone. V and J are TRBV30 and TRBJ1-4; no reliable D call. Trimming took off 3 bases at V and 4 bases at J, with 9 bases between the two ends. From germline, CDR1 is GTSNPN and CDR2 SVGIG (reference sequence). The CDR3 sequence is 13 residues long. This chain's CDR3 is CAWSRNLNEKLFF. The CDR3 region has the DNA TGTGCCTGGAGCAGGAACCTTAATGAAAAACTGTTTTTT.

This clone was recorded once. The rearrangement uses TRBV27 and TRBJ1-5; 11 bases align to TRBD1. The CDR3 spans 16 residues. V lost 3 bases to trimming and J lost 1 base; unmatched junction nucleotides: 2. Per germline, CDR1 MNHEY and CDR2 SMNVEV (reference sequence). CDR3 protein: CASSLGTGGSNQPQHF. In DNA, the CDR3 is TGTGCCAGCAGTTTGGGGACAGGGGGAAGCAATCAGCCCCAGCATTTT.

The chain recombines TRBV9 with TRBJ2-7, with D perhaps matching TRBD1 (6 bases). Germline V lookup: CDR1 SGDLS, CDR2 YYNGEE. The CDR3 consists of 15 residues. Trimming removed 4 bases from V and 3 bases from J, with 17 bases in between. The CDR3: CASSPARGSVYEQYF. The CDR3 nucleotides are TGTGCCAGCAGCCCAGCGAGGGGGTCGGTCTACGAGCAGTACTTC.

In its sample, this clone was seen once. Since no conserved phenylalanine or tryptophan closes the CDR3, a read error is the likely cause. In DNA, the CDR3 is TGTGCCATCAGTGACCACAGGGGGGACTATGGCTACACCCTC. Translation gives CAISDHRGDYGYTL. J is TRBJ1-2 and V is TRBV10-3; TRBD1 matches 8 bases. The J segment lost 3 bases and the V segment lost 3 bases, leaving 3 bases of the junction unmatched. In germline, CDR1 is ENHRY, CDR2 SYGVKD. CDR3 length: 14 residues.

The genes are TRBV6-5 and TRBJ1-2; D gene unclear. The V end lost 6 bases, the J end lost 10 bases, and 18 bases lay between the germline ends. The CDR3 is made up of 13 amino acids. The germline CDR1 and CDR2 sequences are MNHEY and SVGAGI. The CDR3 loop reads CASSWGGLDDYTF. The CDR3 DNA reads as TGTGCCAGCAGCTGGGGAGGGCTTGATGACTACACCTTC.

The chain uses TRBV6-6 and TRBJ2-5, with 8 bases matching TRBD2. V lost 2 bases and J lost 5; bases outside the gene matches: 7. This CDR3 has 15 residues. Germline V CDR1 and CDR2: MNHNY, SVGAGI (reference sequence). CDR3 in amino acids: CASSYGGGTQETQYF. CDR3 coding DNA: TGTGCCAGCAGTTACGGCGGGGGGACTCAGGAGACCCAGTACTTC.

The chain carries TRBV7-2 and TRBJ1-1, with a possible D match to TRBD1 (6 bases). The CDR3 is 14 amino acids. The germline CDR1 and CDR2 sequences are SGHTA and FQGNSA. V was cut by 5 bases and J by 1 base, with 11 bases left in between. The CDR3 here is CASSPDRWNTEAFF. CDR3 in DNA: TGTGCCAGCAGCCCGGACAGATGGAACACTGAAGCTTTCTTT.

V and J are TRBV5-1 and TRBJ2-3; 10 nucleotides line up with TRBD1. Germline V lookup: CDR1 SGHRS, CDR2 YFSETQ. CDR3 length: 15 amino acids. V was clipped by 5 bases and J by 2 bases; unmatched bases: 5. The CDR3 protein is CASSPGTGVTDTQYF. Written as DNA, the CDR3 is TGCGCCAGCAGTCCCGGGACAGGGGTCACAGATACGCAGTATTTT.

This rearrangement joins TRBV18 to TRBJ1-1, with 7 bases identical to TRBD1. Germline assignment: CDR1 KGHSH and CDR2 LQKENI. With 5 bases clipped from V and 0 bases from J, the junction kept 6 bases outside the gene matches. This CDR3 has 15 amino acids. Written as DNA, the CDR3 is TGTGCCAGCTCATCCGACAGGGAAATGAACACTGAAGCTTTCTTT. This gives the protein CASSSDREMNTEAFF.

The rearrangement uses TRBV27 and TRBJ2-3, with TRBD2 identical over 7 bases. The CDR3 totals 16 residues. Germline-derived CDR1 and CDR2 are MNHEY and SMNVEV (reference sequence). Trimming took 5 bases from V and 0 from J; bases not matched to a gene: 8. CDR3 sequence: CASSPKLAKSTDTQYF. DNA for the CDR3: TGTGCCAGCAGTCCCAAACTAGCGAAGAGCACAGATACGCAGTATTTT.

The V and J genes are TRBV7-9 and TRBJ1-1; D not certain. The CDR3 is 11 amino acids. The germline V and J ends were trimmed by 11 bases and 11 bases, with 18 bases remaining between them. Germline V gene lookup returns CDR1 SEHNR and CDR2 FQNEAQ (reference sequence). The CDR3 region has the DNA TGTGCCGCGAGCCCCCGACCGGGGGCTTTCTTT. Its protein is CAASPRPGAFF.

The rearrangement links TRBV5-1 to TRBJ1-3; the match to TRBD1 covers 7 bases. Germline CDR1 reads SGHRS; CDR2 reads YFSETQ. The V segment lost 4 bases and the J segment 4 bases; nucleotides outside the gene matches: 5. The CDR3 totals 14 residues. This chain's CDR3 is CASSPGTEGNTIYF. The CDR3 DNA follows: TGCGCCAGCAGCCCTGGGACAGAAGGAAACACCATATATTTT.

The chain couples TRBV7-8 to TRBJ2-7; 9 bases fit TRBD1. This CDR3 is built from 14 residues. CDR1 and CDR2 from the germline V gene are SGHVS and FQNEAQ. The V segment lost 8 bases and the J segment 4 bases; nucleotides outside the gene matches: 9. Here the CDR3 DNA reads TGTGCCAGCCGTGCGGGACAGGGAGATTACGAGCAGTACTTC. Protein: CASRAGQGDYEQYF. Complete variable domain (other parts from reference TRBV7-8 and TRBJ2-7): GAGVSQSPRYKVAKRGQDVALRCDPISGHVSLFWYQQALGQGPEFLTYFQNEAQLDKSGLPSDRFFAERPEGSVSTLKIQRTQQEDSAVYLCASRAGQGDYEQYFGPGTRLTVT.

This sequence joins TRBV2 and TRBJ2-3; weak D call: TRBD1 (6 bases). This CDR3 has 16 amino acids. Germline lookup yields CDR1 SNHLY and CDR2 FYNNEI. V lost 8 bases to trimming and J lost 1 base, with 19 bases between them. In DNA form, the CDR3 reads TGTGCCAGCCCTCGGAACCGGGACACAGGCACAGATACGCAGTATTTT. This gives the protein CASPRNRDTGTDTQYF.

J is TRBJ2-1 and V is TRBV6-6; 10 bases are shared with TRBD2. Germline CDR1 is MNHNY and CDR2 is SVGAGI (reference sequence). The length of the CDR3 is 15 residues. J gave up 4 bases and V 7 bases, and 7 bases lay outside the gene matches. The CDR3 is CASTTAGGIYNEQFF. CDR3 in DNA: TGTGCCAGCACCACAGCGGGGGGGATTTACAATGAGCAGTTCTTC.

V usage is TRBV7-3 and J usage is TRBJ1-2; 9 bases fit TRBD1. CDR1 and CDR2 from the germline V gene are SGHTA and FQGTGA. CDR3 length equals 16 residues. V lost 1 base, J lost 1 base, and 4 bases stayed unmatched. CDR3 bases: TGTGCCAGCAGCTTAATGGGACAGGGAATTAACTATGGCTACACCTTC. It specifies CASSLMGQGINYGYTF. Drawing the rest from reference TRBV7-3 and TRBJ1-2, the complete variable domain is GAGVSQTPSNKVTEKGKYVELRCDPISGHTALYWYRQSLGQGPEFLIYFQGTGAADDSGLPNDRFFAVRPEGSVSTLKIQRTERGDSAVYLCASSLMGQGINYGYTFGSGTRLTVV.

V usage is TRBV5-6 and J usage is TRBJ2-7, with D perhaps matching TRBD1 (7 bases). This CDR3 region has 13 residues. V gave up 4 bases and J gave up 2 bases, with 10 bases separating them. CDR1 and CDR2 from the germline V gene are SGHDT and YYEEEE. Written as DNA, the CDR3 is TGTGCCAGCAGCGGCGGGACAGCCTACGAGCAGTACTTC. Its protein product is CASSGGTAYEQYF.

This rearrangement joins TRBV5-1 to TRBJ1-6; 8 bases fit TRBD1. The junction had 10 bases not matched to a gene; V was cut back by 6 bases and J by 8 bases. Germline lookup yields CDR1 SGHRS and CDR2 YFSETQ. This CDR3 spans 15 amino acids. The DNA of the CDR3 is TGCGCCAGCACATCCGGGACAGGTTTTTATTCACCCCTCCACTTT. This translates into CASTSGTGFYSPLHF.

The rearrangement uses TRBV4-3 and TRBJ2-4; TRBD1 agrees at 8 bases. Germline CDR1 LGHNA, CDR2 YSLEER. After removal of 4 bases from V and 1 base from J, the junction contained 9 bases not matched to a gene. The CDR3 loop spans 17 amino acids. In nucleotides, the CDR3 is TGCGCCAGCAGCCGCCTAACAGGGGGTGAGGCCAAAAACATTCAGTACTTC. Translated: CASSRLTGGEAKNIQYF.

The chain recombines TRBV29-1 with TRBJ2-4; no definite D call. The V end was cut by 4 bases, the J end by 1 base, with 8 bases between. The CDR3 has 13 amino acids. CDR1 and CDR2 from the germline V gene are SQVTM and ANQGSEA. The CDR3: CSVGLVAKNIQYF. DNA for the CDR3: TGCAGCGTTGGACTGGTGGCCAAAAACATTCAGTACTTC.

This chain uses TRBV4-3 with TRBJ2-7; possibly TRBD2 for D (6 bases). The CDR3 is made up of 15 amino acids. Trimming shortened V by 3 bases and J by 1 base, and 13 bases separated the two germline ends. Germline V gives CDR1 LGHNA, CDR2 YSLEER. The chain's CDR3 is CASSHSSEGSYEQYF. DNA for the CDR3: TGCGCCAGCAGCCATTCCTCGGAGGGGTCCTACGAGCAGTACTTC.

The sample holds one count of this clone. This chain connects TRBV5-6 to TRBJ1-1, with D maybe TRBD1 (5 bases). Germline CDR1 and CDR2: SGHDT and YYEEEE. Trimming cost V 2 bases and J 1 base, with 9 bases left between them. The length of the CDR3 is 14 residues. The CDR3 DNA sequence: TGTGCCAGCAGCTTATGGGGGGGGAACACTGAAGCTTTCTTT. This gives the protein CASSLWGGNTEAFF.